The clone carrying this T cell receptor (beta chain) was detected a few times. The record originates from a study of blood T cell repertoires in COVID-19. Study-wide context: Nucleic acid was either cDNA or gDNA, and it came from T cells, B-cell-depleted T cells, or PBMCs.

The study recruited exposed participants who had met a COVID-19 case within 2 weeks before entry. Assay: immunoSEQ multiplex PCR; the TCRdb copy retains only in-frame clones and omits some. This sample yields about 350,000 clones, of which 88% are seen a single time; just over 1% belongs to the top ten. Specimen: PBMCs or T cells enriched from blood (not recorded which). This TCR was sampled from a woman aged 25 to 39 who had been exposed to COVID-19.

In DNA form, the CDR3 reads TGTGCCAGCGGGAGGGCTAGCGGATCCTACGAGCAGTACTTC. Its protein product is CASGRASGSYEQYF. The J gene is TRBJ2-7, the V gene TRBV7-9; the match to TRBD2 covers 7 bases. The CDR3 has 14 amino acids. J was trimmed by 1 base and V by 8 bases; bases with no gene match: 8. From germline, CDR1 is SEHNR and CDR2 FQNEAQ (reference sequence).